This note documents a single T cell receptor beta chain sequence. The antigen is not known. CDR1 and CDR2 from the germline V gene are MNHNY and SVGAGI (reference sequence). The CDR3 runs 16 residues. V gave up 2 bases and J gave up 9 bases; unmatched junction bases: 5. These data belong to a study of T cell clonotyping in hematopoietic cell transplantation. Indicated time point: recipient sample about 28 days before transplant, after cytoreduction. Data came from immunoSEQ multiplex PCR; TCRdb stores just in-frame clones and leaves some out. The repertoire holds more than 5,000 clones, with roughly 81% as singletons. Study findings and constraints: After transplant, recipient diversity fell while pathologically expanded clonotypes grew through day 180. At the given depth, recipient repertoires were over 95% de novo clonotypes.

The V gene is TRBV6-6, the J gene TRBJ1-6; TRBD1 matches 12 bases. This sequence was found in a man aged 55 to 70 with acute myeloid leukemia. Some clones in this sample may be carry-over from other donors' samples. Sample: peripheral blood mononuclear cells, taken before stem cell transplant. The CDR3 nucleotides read TGTGCCAGCAGTTACGGGACAGGGGGCTATGGTTCACCCCTCCACTTT. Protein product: CASSYGTGGYGSPLHF.